These T cell receptor beta chains were read from a single sample in a study of blood T cell repertoires in COVID-19. Some clones are missing from TCRdb's copy, which holds only in-frame ones; the method was immunoSEQ multiplex PCR. The sample holds approximately 250,000 clones, about nine tenths seen once. Sequencing was done on a sample of peripheral blood. The receptors stem from a man between 25 and 39 years old who had recovered from COVID-19. Both conserved end residues are part of each CDR3. Each record gives: J gene, D gene, clone size, V gene, CDR3 protein, CDR3 DNA. The D gene is left open where the match is weak. Clone size is shown for a subset of rows, as once, few, many or a class of expanded clone.

TRBJ2-5 NA NA TRBV19 CASQGRETQYF TGTGCCAGTCAGGGAAGGGAGACCCAGTACTTC
TRBJ1-6 NA NA TRBV27 CASSLITGYGISPLHF TGTGCCAGCAGTCTCATCACAGGGTACGGTATTTCACCCCTCCACTTT
TRBJ2-7 TRBD1 NA TRBV9 CASSVLPGGTYEQYF TGTGCCAGCAGCGTATTGCCAGGGGGAACCTACGAGCAGTACTTC
TRBJ2-1 NA few TRBV7-2 CASSLTEAEQFF TGTGCCAGCAGCCTGACTGAGGCTGAGCAGTTCTTC
TRBJ1-5 TRBD1 few TRBV27 CASSGDRGNQPQHF TGTGCCAGCAGTGGAGACAGGGGCAATCAGCCCCAGCATTTT
TRBJ2-7 NA once TRBV19 CASAPGGSYEQYF TGTGCCAGTGCCCCCGGGGGCTCCTACGAGCAGTACTTC
TRBJ2-5 NA NA TRBV11-2 CASSPGVRGETQYF TGTGCCAGCAGCCCGGGGGTGCGGGGAGAGACCCAGTACTTC
TRBJ2-5 NA NA TRBV6-5 CASSYSYRVAETQYF TGTGCCAGCAGTTACTCATACAGGGTTGCAGAGACCCAGTACTTC
TRBJ1-2 NA NA TRBV9 CASSNPREGKNYGYTF TGTGCCAGCAGCAACCCGAGGGAGGGTAAGAACTATGGCTACACCTTC
TRBJ1-3 NA NA TRBV11-2 CASSLEAPGYGNTIYF TGTGCCAGCAGCTTAGAGGCCCCCGGGTACGGAAACACCATATATTTT
TRBJ1-6 NA few TRBV19 CASSISEGTYNSPLHF TGTGCCAGTAGTATATCAGAGGGTACTTATAATTCACCCCTCCACTTT
TRBJ1-3 NA NA TRBV18 CASSPLISGNTIYF TGTGCCAGCTCACCGTTAATCTCTGGAAACACCATATATTTT
TRBJ1-3 TRBD1 NA TRBV30 CAWGTGSSGNTIYF TGTGCCTGGGGGACAGGGAGCTCTGGAAACACCATATATTTT
TRBJ1-1 NA NA TRBV4-1 CASSAFPRVSVLFW TGCGCCAGCAGCGCCTTCCCCAGGGTTTCGGTCCTTTTTTGG
TRBJ1-1 NA NA TRBV6-5 CASSYERGTEAFF TGTGCCAGCAGTTATGAACGGGGCACTGAAGCTTTCTTT